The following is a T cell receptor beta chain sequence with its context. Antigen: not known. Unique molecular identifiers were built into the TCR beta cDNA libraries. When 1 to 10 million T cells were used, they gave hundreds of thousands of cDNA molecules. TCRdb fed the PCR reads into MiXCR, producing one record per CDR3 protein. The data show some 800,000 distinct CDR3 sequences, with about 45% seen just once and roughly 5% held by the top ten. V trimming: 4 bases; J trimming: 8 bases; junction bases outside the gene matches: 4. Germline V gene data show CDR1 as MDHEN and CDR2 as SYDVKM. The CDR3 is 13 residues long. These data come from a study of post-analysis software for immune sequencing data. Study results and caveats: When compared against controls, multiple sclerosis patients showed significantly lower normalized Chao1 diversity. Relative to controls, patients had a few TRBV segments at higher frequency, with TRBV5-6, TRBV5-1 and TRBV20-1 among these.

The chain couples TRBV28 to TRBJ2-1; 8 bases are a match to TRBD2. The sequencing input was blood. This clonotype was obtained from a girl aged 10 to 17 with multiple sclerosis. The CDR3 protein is CASSSAGVYEQFF. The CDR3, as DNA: TGTGCCAGCAGTTCAGCGGGAGTTTATGAGCAGTTCTTC.